Listed below are T cell receptor beta chains from one sample, sequenced in a study of cytomegalovirus exposure and HLA in healthy donors. Using immunoSEQ multiplex PCR, the repertoire was profiled, and TCRdb retains in-frame clones only, with some absent. The table lists around 300,000 clones, 80% to 90% of them singletons, with roughly 0.99% in the top ten. Sequenced: PBMCs. Source of these receptors: a woman under 30 in good health and CMV-seronegative. CDR3s leave out the opening cysteine and the closing phenylalanine or tryptophan. Each record gives: J gene, V gene, CDR3 protein.

>TRBJ2-7|TRBV7-9
ASSHQGGTGAYEQY
>TRBJ1-2|TRBV6-6
ASRSSGVVTT
>TRBJ2-1|TRBV11-3
ASSLGYYEQF
>TRBJ2-7|TRBV10-1
ASSVDSSYEQY
>TRBJ1-1|TRBV18
ASAPKGARRNTEAF
>TRBJ2-6|TRBV9
ASLGANVLT
>TRBJ1-1|TRBV11-3
ASSLAQNTEAF
>TRBJ2-7|TRBV7-3
ASSQRQGSDEQY
>TRBJ1-2|TRBV5-6
ASSLDSVYGYT
>TRBJ2-3|TRBV9
ASSVAGVNTDTQY
>TRBJ1-1|TRBV4-1
ASSHVTGANTEAF
>TRBJ2-7|TRBV6-4
ASKRQGTYYEQY
>TRBJ2-7|TRBV18
ASSPPSGRISYEQY
>TRBJ1-1|TRBV19
ASSRHLNTEAF
>TRBJ1-1|TRBV5-1
ASSWGTGLNTEAF
>TRBJ1-2|TRBV30
AWIRAGRGYGYT
>TRBJ2-5|TRBV25-1
ASSDLGQGGETQY
>TRBJ1-5|TRBV7-9
ASSGAGSNQPQH
>TRBJ1-1|TRBV2
ASSYRRLNTEAF
>TRBJ2-7|TRBV6-4
ASRAPRQGAIIYEQY
>TRBJ2-7|TRBV6-1
ASSDGTGYDIKQY
>TRBJ2-2|TRBV19
ASNSGRTFAGELF
>TRBJ1-2|TRBV9
ASSVGGGGNYGYT
>TRBJ1-1|TRBV5-1
ASHRGPEAF
>TRBJ2-3|TRBV5-1
ASSLRGRVADTQY
>TRBJ2-7|TRBV6-5
ASSSGQGAIYEQY
>TRBJ2-2|TRBV30
AWRVTSGGTGELF
>TRBJ2-3|TRBV7-2
ASSLNARTDTQY
>TRBJ1-6|TRBV28
ASGRLPRGGSPLH
>TRBJ1-5|TRBV11-2
ASSLVQGYQPQH
>TRBJ2-5|TRBV5-1
ASSLELSRGETQY
>TRBJ2-7|TRBV12-5
ASGFTGTGYPYEQY
>TRBJ2-7|TRBV4-2
ASSQAASGGYEQY
>TRBJ2-7|TRBV28
ASSFRDEQY
>TRBJ1-5|TRBV14
ASSQQGQGNQPQH
>TRBJ1-2|TRBV27
ASRQGTNYGYT
>TRBJ1-2|TRBV10-1
ASSEQGSYGYT
>TRBJ2-7|TRBV5-1
ASSLAAGGLYEQY
>TRBJ2-7|TRBV9
ASSAAGTGLEQY
>TRBJ1-2|TRBV5-1
ASSQVQGNGYT
>TRBJ2-3|TRBV11-2
ASSRGLAGADVTDTQY
>TRBJ2-2|TRBV6-6
ASTTRWGLAGELF
>TRBJ2-7|TRBV30
AWDTIREYEQY
>TRBJ2-7|TRBV7-8
ASSFVKELAGEQY
>TRBJ2-7|TRBV28
ASTGTAAYEQY
>TRBJ2-3|TRBV15
ATSRDRADTQY
>TRBJ2-7|TRBV18
ASSPYGDTTYEQY
>TRBJ1-2|TRBV10-3
AISTGAWDGYT